This paragraph reports one TCR beta chain. These data are taken from a study of OX40 agonist ivuxolimab in advanced cancers. V shed 5 bases and J shed 6 bases, with 11 bases lying between them. Germline V gene data show CDR1 as MNHEY and CDR2 as SMNVEV (reference sequence). This CDR3 comprises 12 residues. Produced via immunoSEQ multiplex PCR; TCRdb's table is partial and in-frame only. The sample contains about 53,000 clones, 88% of which appear only once. The genes are TRBV27 and TRBJ2-7, with D tentatively TRBD1 (6 bases). The clonotype comes from an adult with an advanced solid tumor such as melanoma, head and neck, liver or kidney cancer. Sequences were derived from CD4+ or CD8+ T cells sorted from blood, sampled in a trial of the OX40 agonist ivuxolimab. CDR3 amino acids: CASSDTGSEQYF. CDR3 bases: TGTGCCAGCAGTGACACAGGGAGCGAGCAGTACTTC.